This T cell receptor beta chain is drawn from a study of identical twins (dated by TCRdb to between 2015 and 2016). Concerning the study at large: To test whether fetal clonotypes persist, the study used deep sequencing on TCR alpha and beta repertoires from monozygotic twins, unrelated adults of various ages, and cord blood. To rule out contamination, the twin experiments were replicated at different times with different library preparation protocols. The full study reports these points: A weaker excess of twin sharing was found in beta out-of-frame sequences because the signal-to-noise ratio was lowered by fewer shared sequences. Abundant cord blood beta clonotypes carried fewer insertions; young adult naive repertoires showed a weaker similar trend, while memory repertoires showed none. Compared with coincidental sharing between unrelated individuals, out-of-frame TCR alpha sequences shared between twins had an excess of sequences with low generation probability. Invariant T cells such as MAIT and iNKT could partly confound zero-insertion analyses, though diverse VJ usage argued against this for most clonotypes. Conclusions relied on cross-sectional statistical analysis, since the same donors could not be followed over many years. In monozygotic twins, out-of-frame TCR alpha sharing was systematically underestimated by recombination models, although the models agreed with sharing between unrelated individuals.

Libraries were constructed by 5' RACE. The listed sequencing device is Illumina HiSeq 2000. A universal primer binding site was introduced by template switching, and a unique molecular identifier was present in the final cDNA, enabling accurate counting of TCR cDNA molecules. First-strand cDNA for TCR alpha and beta chains was synthesized from specific primers in the conserved constant-segment region. To control for contamination, each cDNA library was double barcoded with a SMART-Mk sample barcode plus Illumina barcodes. Two successive PCR steps introduced TruSeq adapter sequences along with Illumina sample barcodes. The TCR alpha and beta cDNA libraries were sequenced on the Illumina HiSeq platform using custom primers. Under the source paper's analysis protocol: Raw reads were processed with MiGEC to extract unique molecular identifiers, and MiXCR was used to determine CDR3 positions. Recombination models were inferred per individual with the repgenHMM and IGoR tools using an EM algorithm. The tcR package in R was used for shared clonotype analysis, with sharing normalized by the product of cloneset sizes. To study raw recombination free of thymic and clonal selection effects, out-of-frame nonproductive sequences were analyzed. TCRdb cleaned the public reads at Q25 with fastp, built clones with MiXCR and kept in-frame beta chains. Every entry covers one CDR3 protein and lists the most common genes and DNA from its rows. The V and J calls follow TCRdb's processing rather than the paper's. Within this sample are hundreds of thousands of distinct CDR3 sequences, with over 13% of them counted one time only. 8.8% of the sample rests with the top ten.

Comment on this clonotype: Its target antigen remains unknown. The record has no base qualities; no much larger clone is one base away.

Every donor was a healthy Caucasian. Using Miltenyi CD45RO+ enrichment and human naive T-cell isolation kits, memory (CD45RO+) and naive T cells were isolated from PBMC. According to the germline V gene, CDR1 reads KGHSH and CDR2 reads LQKENI. The V end loses 0 bases and the J end loses 0 bases, and a stretch of 12 bases separates them. Measured from the cysteine to the phenylalanine, the CDR3 is 16 residues long. Just CDR3 DNA is preserved here, 48 bases in frame from base 1. Sequencing was carried out using memory (CD45RO+) T cells sorted from blood. This specimen's cell subset or site label, interpreted: CD45RO+ enriched T cells. This chain is built from TRBV18 and TRBJ2-7; matching of 6 bases hints at TRBD2 as the D gene. This clonotype was sampled from a woman under 30 in good health. CDR3 region: CASSPPNGGFSYEQYF. The nucleotide sequence reads as follows: TGTGCCAGCTCACCACCTAACGGGGGATTCTCCTACGAGCAGTACTTC.